This T cell receptor (beta chain) was sequenced for a study of cytomegalovirus exposure and HLA in healthy donors. Overall study findings and caveats: For most subjects, TCR beta sequences were reported to predict HLA-A and HLA-B alleles with accuracy. Upon later analysis, HLA-associated TCR beta chains proved more clonally expanded than other, equally common chains. For most TCR beta V segments, an earlier analysis put the productive rate at about 90% or about 30% of the time.

Of note for this clone: As yet, its antigen is unknown.

The CDR3 has 14 residues. Germline V lookup: CDR1 MNHEY, CDR2 SMNVEV (reference sequence). Trimming left V 5 bases short and J 1 base short, with 11 bases between. The PCR ran on 60 Vbeta and 13 Jbeta primers. Original data processing: Roughly 80 million unique TCR beta chains, 9 million to 12 million shared, were counted in a later analysis. The table came from immunoSEQ multiplex PCR; TCRdb's copy has only in-frame clones and leaves some out. V, J and clone size are those of that table, while D and trimming were read from the DNA. The sample records around 120,000 clones, over 70% being singletons. The chain combines TRBV27 with TRBJ1-1; D is perhaps TRBD1 (6 bases). Sequencing was performed on PBMCs. This TCR was recovered from a woman aged 40 to 50 in good health and CMV-seronegative. CDR3: CASSQRGGNTEAFF. The CDR3 region has the DNA TGTGCCAGCAGTCAAAGGGGGGGGAACACTGAAGCTTTCTTT.